The entry below describes one TCR beta chain. Its antigen is not identified. This entry belongs to a study of long-term antiretroviral therapy in people with HIV. Overall study findings and caveats: Dominance of pre-ART expanded clones persisted, fluctuating and often declining after ART. Someone took the blood between about 2003 and 2017, maybe while older ART regimens were in use.

Version v3.0 of the immunoSEQ assay ran at survey level. Some clones are missing from TCRdb's copy, which holds only in-frame ones; the method was immunoSEQ multiplex PCR. The profile shows roughly 25,000 clones, roughly 77% of them singletons. At minimum, one pre-ART and two post-ART PBMC samples were obtained from each donor. In each sample, roughly 1-11 million cryopreserved PBMC were present before DNA extraction. The CDR3 covers 16 residues. Germline CDR1 is SGHKS and CDR2 is YYEKEE (reference sequence). Trimming took 0 bases from V and 5 from J; bases not matched to a gene: 9. The TCR sequence derives from a woman between 40 and 55 years old with HIV. This chain joins TRBV5-5 and TRBJ2-5, with 8 bases identical to TRBD1. The sequencing used unsorted PBMCs, collected 0.5 years after starting antiretroviral therapy. CDR3 region: CASSLAVAGGGETQYF. The CDR3 coding sequence is TGTGCCAGCAGCTTGGCCGTAGCAGGGGGCGGGGAGACCCAGTACTTC.